The clone carrying this T cell receptor beta chain was detected only a few times. Its antigen is unidentified. This sample is part of a study of shared clonotypes between healthy human individuals. Study-wide results and limits: Memory subsets generally showed smaller estimated richness than naive subsets did.

Profiled with immunoSEQ multiplex PCR; TCRdb holds only in-frame clones, not every one. The sample lists approximately 2,000,000 clones, 80% to 95% occurring once. The clonotype originates from a man aged 18 to 30 in good health. Some clones in this sample may be carry-over from other donors' samples. Sequenced: naive CD4+ T cells from PBMCs. Stated subset: CD45RA+ positively selected.

Here the CDR3 reads CASSPVDRWGTEAFF. For the CDR3, the DNA is TGTGCCAGCAGCCCCGTCGACCGATGGGGAACTGAAGCTTTCTTT. The chain is built from TRBV9 and TRBJ1-1; no reliable D call. Germline CDR1 SGDLS, CDR2 YYNGEE. The CDR3 contains 15 residues. The germline V and J ends were trimmed by 4 bases and 5 bases, with 18 bases remaining between them.